This T cell receptor (beta chain) was recorded in a study of T-cell reconstitution after alpha-beta-depleted transplantation in children. It was with unique molecular identifiers that the TCRbeta library was prepared. MiXCR was run by TCRdb on the PCR reads, yielding one entry per CDR3 protein. Found here are fewer than 350,000 distinct CDR3 sequences, approximately 7.3% of them singletons; the top ten hold about 8.2%. Worth noting for this clonotype: What it binds is unknown.

The study, taken as a whole, reports: At the one-year point after transplant, T-cell counts and TCRbeta diversity were found to come mostly from T cells that had been newly produced. Several hundred graft clones that had expanded were reportedly the source of alpha-beta T cells about two months after transplant.

The CDR3 sequence is 14 residues long. CDR1 is GTSNPN, CDR2 SVGIG, per germline (reference sequence). Trimming removed 4 bases from V and 7 bases from J, with 18 bases in between. The genes are TRBV30 and TRBJ2-3; maybe TRBD1 (5 bases). The clonotype was recovered from a female patient aged 2 to 10 who had a stem cell transplant for Fanconi anemia, so the T cells may come from the graft donor. This sample comprised peripheral blood, obtained 360 days after TCRalphabeta/CD19-depleted stem cell transplant. The CDR3 spells CAWNPDTLANTQYF. In nucleotides, the CDR3 is TGTGCCTGGAACCCGGACACCCTGGCGAATACGCAGTATTTT. The variable domain in full, completed from reference TRBV30 and TRBJ2-3, reads SQTIHQWPATLVQPVGSPLSLECTVEGTSNPNLYWYRQAAGRGLQLLFYSVGIGQISSEVPQNLSASRPQDRQFILSSKKLLLSDSGFYLCAWNPDTLANTQYFGPGTRLTVL.